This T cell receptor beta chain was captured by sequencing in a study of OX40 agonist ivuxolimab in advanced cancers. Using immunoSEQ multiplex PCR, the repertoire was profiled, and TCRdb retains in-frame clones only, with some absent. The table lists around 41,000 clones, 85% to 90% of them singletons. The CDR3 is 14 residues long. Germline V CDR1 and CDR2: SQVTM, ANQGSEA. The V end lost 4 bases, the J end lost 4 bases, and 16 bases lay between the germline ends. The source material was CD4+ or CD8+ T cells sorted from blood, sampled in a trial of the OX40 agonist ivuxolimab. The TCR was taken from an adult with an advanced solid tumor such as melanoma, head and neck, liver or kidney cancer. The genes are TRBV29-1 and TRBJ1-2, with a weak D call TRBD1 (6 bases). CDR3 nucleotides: TGCAGCGTTGTCCTTCCTGGGGGCCTCTATGGCTACACCTTC. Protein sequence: CSVVLPGGLYGYTF.